A single sample gave rise to the 27 T cell receptor gamma chains below, sequenced in a study of Vδ1+ human thymocytes. Sequences come from RNA converted to cDNA by reverse transcription. Multiplex PCR used pooled V-gene forward primers and a constant-region reverse primer to amplify CDR3s. TCRdb redid the clone calls on the multiplex PCR reads with CATT. The sample yields thousands of gamma-chain clones, 42% seen once. These TCRs are of unknown antigen specificity. Study-wide results and caveats: Thymic TRG and TRD repertoires appeared highly polyclonal, with Gaussian CDR3 length distributions.

The sequenced sample consisted of Vdelta1+ gamma-delta thymocytes from the thymus. Subset meaning: FACS-sorted CD3+ TCRalphabeta- TCRVdelta1+ TCRVdelta2- thymocytes. The receptors here all came from a boy in the first two years of life who had congenital heart surgery.

The chain recombines TRGV4 with TRGJ1 or TRGJ2. The J gene was not available in TCRdb and was assigned here by matching the DNA to germline segments. V lost 6 bases to trimming and J lost 9 bases; unmatched junction nucleotides: 11. This CDR3 spans 12 amino acids. CDR1 and CDR2 from the germline V gene are EGSTGY and YDSYTSSV. The CDR3 sequence: CATWSGPIKKLF. The CDR3 bases are TGTGCCACCTGGTCGGGACCAATTAAGAAACTCTTT.

The gene calls are TRGV5 and TRGJ1 or TRGJ2. Since TCRdb gives no J gene, matching the DNA to germline was used here to assign it. The germline V gene has CDR1 VINAFY and CDR2 YDVSNSKD. Germline trimming cut 0 bases from V and 6 bases from J; bases unmatched to any gene: 8. The CDR3 runs 14 residues. DNA of the CDR3: TGTGCCACCTGGGACAGGCATCCAATTTATAAGAAACTCTTT. Translating it yields CATWDRHPIYKKLF.

Points on this clone: At the DNA level, this CDR3 is encoded by other sequences in the same sample as well. The chain employs TRGV8 and TRGJ1 or TRGJ2. Germline matching of the DNA provided the J gene here, since TCRdb leaves it blank. V dropped 2 bases and J dropped 0; count of bases not matched to a gene: 4. Germline CDR1 and CDR2: VENAVY and YDSYNSRV. The CDR3 totals 14 residues. CDR3 sequence (DNA): TGTGCCACCTGGGATACACGGAATTATTATAAGAAACTCTTT. Its protein product is CATWDTRNYYKKLF.

The J gene was reported as TRGJ1 or TRGJ2; the V gene went uncalled. The CDR3 consists of 12 residues. In DNA form, the CDR3 reads TGTGCCACCTGGGTGCCTTATTATAAGAAACTCTTT. It is translated as CATWVPYYKKLF.

This clone was detected once. The V gene is TRGV9, the J gene TRGJ1 or TRGJ2. The J gene is absent in TCRdb and was assigned here via DNA matching to germline. The CDR3 consists of 15 residues. Trimming cost V 4 bases and J 3 bases; bases outside gene matches: 12. Germline CDR1 GITISATS, CDR2 ISYDGTV (reference sequence). The chain's CDR3 is CALWEGYFPYYKKLF. CDR3 nucleotides: TGTGCCTTGTGGGAAGGGTACTTTCCTTATTATAAGAAACTCTTT.

V usage is TRGV9 and J usage is TRGJ1 or TRGJ2. CDR1 is GITISATS and CDR2 is ISYDGTV in the germline V gene (reference sequence). The trim removed 2 bases at V and 9 bases at J, leaving 7 bases unmatched. The CDR3 has 12 residues. CDR3 loop: CALWEDQIKKLF. The CDR3 nucleotides are TGTGCCTTGTGGGAGGACCAAATTAAGAAACTCTTT.

In regard to this clone: One junction end disagrees with the germline gene, perhaps due to a read error. V is TRGV4 and J is TRGJ1 or TRGJ2. Since TCRdb gives no J gene, matching the DNA to germline was used here to assign it. CDR3 length: 12 residues. Germline-derived CDR1 and CDR2 are EGSTGY and YDSYTSSV. CDR3 sequence reads: CATCDGSYKKLF. The DNA of the CDR3 is TGTGCCACCTGTGATGGCTCTTATAAGAAACTCTTT.

The rearrangement joins TRGV3 to TRGJ1 or TRGJ2. TCRdb gives no J gene; it was assigned here by matching the DNA to germline. The CDR3 contains 16 residues. In germline, CDR1 is VTNTFY, CDR2 YDVSTARD (reference sequence). The V segment lost 0 bases and the J segment 4 bases; nucleotides outside the gene matches: 12. CDR3 protein: CATWDRPYGLYYKKLF. The CDR3 DNA reads as TGTGCCACCTGGGACAGGCCTTATGGTTTGTATTATAAGAAACTCTTT.

The chain has TRGV8 and TRGJ1 or TRGJ2. TCRdb supplies no J gene; here it was assigned by aligning the nucleotide sequence to germline. This CDR3 has 14 residues. V dropped 2 bases and J dropped 2; count of bases not matched to a gene: 6. Germline V lookup: CDR1 VENAVY, CDR2 YDSYNSRV. The CDR3 DNA reads as TGTGCCACCTGGGATAAAATGGATTATTATAAGAAACTCTTT. Its translation is CATWDKMDYYKKLF.

J gene calling gave no result, while the V gene is TRGV4. Germline V CDR1 and CDR2: EGSTGY, YDSYTSSV. There are 11 residues in the CDR3. The CDR3 region is CATWDRYKKLF. CDR3 nucleotide sequence: TGTGCCACCTGGGATCGTTATAAGAAACTATTT.

The chain combines TRGV8 with TRGJ1 or TRGJ2. No J gene is reported in TCRdb; it was inferred here by comparing the DNA with germline. This CDR3 is built from 11 residues. The germline gives CDR1 VENAVY, CDR2 YDSYNSRV. J was trimmed by 8 bases and V by 2 bases; bases with no gene match: 3. The CDR3 sequence: CATWDINKKLF. The CDR3 nucleotides read TGTGCCACCTGGGATATCAATAAGAAACTCTTT.

About this clone: This sample also contains other DNA sequences that code for the same CDR3. This sequence joins TRGV4 and TRGJ1 or TRGJ2. The length of the CDR3 is 14 residues. The germline V gene encodes CDR1 EGSTGY and CDR2 YDSYTSSV. Unmatched junction bases numbered 6, after V lost 1 base and J lost 3 bases. For the CDR3, the DNA is TGTGCCACCTGGGATGGACCGGGTTATTATAAGAAACTCTTT. Its protein product is CATWDGPGYYKKLF.

The V and J genes are TRGV8 and TRGJ1 or TRGJ2. The J gene, missing from TCRdb, was assigned here through DNA to germline matching. Germline V gene sequence: CDR1 VENAVY, CDR2 YDSYNSRV. The CDR3 is made up of 15 amino acids. Trimming at V came to 0 bases and at J to 3 bases, leaving 8 bases not matched to a gene. CDR3 sequence reads: CATWDRPEFYYKKLF. Here the CDR3 DNA reads TGTGCCACCTGGGATAGGCCGGAGTTTTATTATAAGAAACTCTTT.

The chain uses TRGV4 and TRGJ1 or TRGJ2. Germline matching of the DNA provided the J gene here, since TCRdb leaves it blank. The CDR3 loop spans 10 amino acids. The germline V gene encodes CDR1 EGSTGY and CDR2 YDSYTSSV. With 1 base clipped from V and 10 bases from J, the junction kept 1 base outside the gene matches. The CDR3 sequence is CATWDGKKLF. CDR3 DNA: TGTGCCACCTGGGATGGCAAGAAACTCTTT.

The rearrangement joins TRGV9 to TRGJ1 or TRGJ2. TCRdb lists no J gene, so it was determined here by aligning the DNA to germline. Germline V gives CDR1 GITISATS, CDR2 ISYDGTV (reference sequence). CDR3 length: 12 residues. J was trimmed by 5 bases and V by 1 base; bases with no gene match: 2. For the CDR3, the DNA is TGTGCCTTGTGGGAGGTAAATTATAAGAAACTCTTT. Amino acid sequence: CALWEVNYKKLF.

This chain uses TRGV9 with TRGJ1 or TRGJ2. CDR3 length: 10 amino acids. With V trimmed by 9 bases and J by 7 bases, 6 bases remained unmatched. Germline CDR1 and CDR2: GITISATS and ISYDGTV (reference sequence). The CDR3 DNA reads as TGTGCCTTGGGTGACTATAAGAAACTCTTT. Its translation: CALGDYKKLF.

The count of this clone is one. The chain couples TRGV4 to TRGJ1 or TRGJ2. Because TCRdb records no J gene, it was assigned here through a match of the DNA to germline. The length of the CDR3 is 14 residues. V lost 0 bases to trimming and J lost 9 bases; unmatched junction nucleotides: 11. CDR1 is EGSTGY and CDR2 is YDSYTSSV in the germline V gene. As DNA, the CDR3 is TGTGCCACCTGGGATGGGCCCTATTATGGTAAGAAACTCTTT. Its translation: CATWDGPYYGKKLF.

This clone is a singleton in its sample. The chain joins TRGV3 to TRGJP1. TCRdb supplies no J gene; here it was assigned by aligning the nucleotide sequence to germline. J gave up 9 bases and V 1 base, and 8 bases lay outside the gene matches. This CDR3 has 14 amino acids. The germline V gene encodes CDR1 VTNTFY and CDR2 YDVSTARD (reference sequence). CDR3 coding DNA: TGTGCCACCTGGGACAGCCCCCTCCGTTGGTTCAAGATATTT. As protein: CATWDSPLRWFKIF.

The chain joins TRGV5 to TRGJ1 or TRGJ2. Since TCRdb gives no J gene, matching the DNA to germline was used here to assign it. J gave up 11 bases and V 0 bases, and 13 bases lay outside the gene matches. This CDR3 region has 14 residues. Germline CDR1 reads VINAFY; CDR2 reads YDVSNSKD. The CDR3 DNA reads as TGTGCCACCTGGGACAGGCCCAATATTGTCGAGAAACTCTTT. As protein: CATWDRPNIVEKLF.

The chain employs TRGV9 and TRGJ1 or TRGJ2. The CDR3 has 15 amino acids. V lost 2 bases and J lost 7; bases outside the gene matches: 14. Germline V gene data show CDR1 as GITISATS and CDR2 as ISYDGTV (reference sequence). The CDR3 region has the DNA TGTGCCTTGTGGGAGGCCCCATTAGGGCTATATAAGAAACTCTTT. Translated, it gives CALWEAPLGLYKKLF.

To note about this clone: This sample also contains other DNA sequences that code for the same CDR3. V usage is TRGV4 and J usage is TRGJ1 or TRGJ2. TCRdb lists no J gene, so it was determined here by aligning the DNA to germline. Germline assignment: CDR1 EGSTGY and CDR2 YDSYTSSV. The trim removed 0 bases at V and 4 bases at J, leaving 6 bases unmatched. This CDR3 contains 14 residues. The CDR3 DNA reads as TGTGCCACCTGGGATGGGCTGGGGTATTATAAGAAACTCTTT. Its protein is CATWDGLGYYKKLF.

The rearrangement uses TRGV4 and TRGJ1 or TRGJ2. The junction had 11 bases not matched to a gene; V was cut back by 12 bases and J by 6 bases. This CDR3 spans 11 amino acids. Germline CDR1 is EGSTGY and CDR2 is YDSYTSSV. The CDR3 coding sequence is TGTGCCTTCTGGGCGGTTTATAAGAAACTCTTT. Its protein product is CAFWAVYKKLF.

The rearrangement joins TRGV5 to TRGJ1 or TRGJ2. J gave up 4 bases and V 0 bases, and 6 bases lay outside the gene matches. CDR1 is VINAFY and CDR2 is YDVSNSKD in the germline V gene. This CDR3 has 14 amino acids. The CDR3 loop reads CATWDRPAYYKKLF. The CDR3 bases are TGTGCCACCTGGGACAGGCCAGCGTATTATAAGAAACTCTTT.

This clone was seen only a few times. The J gene is TRGJ1 or TRGJ2, the V gene TRGV9. The V gene end was trimmed by 0 bases and the J gene end by 11 bases; junction bases not matched to a gene: 7. CDR1 is GITISATS, CDR2 ISYDGTV, per germline (reference sequence). The CDR3 consists of 12 residues. The CDR3 sequence: CALWEVDHEKLF. The CDR3 DNA sequence: TGTGCCTTGTGGGAGGTGGATCATGAGAAACTCTTT.

The genes are TRGV4 and TRGJ1 or TRGJ2. TCRdb offers no J gene call, so here the DNA was matched to germline to obtain one. Unmatched junction bases numbered 6, after V lost 3 bases and J lost 10 bases. Germline V CDR1 and CDR2: EGSTGY, YDSYTSSV. The CDR3 runs to 11 residues. The CDR3 is CATWDRGKKLF. The CDR3 DNA sequence: TGTGCCACCTGGGATAGGGGGAAGAAACTCTTT.

The V gene lacks a call, and TRGJ1 or TRGJ2 is the J gene. The CDR3 extends over 15 amino acids. This CDR3 is CATWDRPFRPYKKLF. The CDR3 nucleotides are TGTGCCACCTGGGATAGGCCGTTTCGTCCTTATAAGAAACTCTTT.

This chain links TRGV9 with TRGJ1 or TRGJ2. TCRdb does not report a J gene; here it was assigned by matching the DNA to germline references. Germline V gives CDR1 GITISATS, CDR2 ISYDGTV (reference sequence). The CDR3 covers 15 residues. V gave up 3 bases and J gave up 1 base; unmatched junction bases: 9. In DNA, the CDR3 is TGTGCCTTGTGGGAGACCCCGTCCAATTATTATAAGAAACTCTTT. Translation: CALWETPSNYYKKLF.